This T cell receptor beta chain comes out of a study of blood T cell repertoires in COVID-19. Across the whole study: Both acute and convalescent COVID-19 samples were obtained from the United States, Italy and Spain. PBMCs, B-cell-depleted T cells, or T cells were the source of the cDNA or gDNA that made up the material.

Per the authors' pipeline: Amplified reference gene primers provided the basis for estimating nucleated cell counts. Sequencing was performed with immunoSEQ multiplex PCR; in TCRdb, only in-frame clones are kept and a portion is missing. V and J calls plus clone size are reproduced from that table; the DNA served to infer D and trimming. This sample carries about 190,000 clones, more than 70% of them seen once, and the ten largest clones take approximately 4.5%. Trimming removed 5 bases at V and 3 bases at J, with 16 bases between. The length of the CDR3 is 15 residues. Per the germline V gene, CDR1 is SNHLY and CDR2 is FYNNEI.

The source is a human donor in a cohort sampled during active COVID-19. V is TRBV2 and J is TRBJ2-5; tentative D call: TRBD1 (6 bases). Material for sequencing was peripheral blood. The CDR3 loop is CASSRAGVGEETQYF. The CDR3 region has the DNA TGTGCCAGCAGTCGGGCAGGGGTGGGAGAAGAGACCCAGTACTTC.